The 14 T cell receptor beta chains listed next were all sequenced from one sample in a study of shared clonotypes between healthy human individuals. Profiling relied on immunoSEQ multiplex PCR, and the TCRdb table lists in-frame clones only, not all of them. This table holds 1,500,000 or so clones, just under 99% found once. Sequenced sample: naive CD4+ T cells sorted from blood. The subset is: CD45RA+ positively selected. These receptors came from a man aged 30 to 39 in good health.

To note about this clone: This same CDR3 is encoded by further DNA sequences in the sample. V and J are TRBV28 and TRBJ1-5; D perhaps matches TRBD1 (6 bases). Germline CDR1 and CDR2: MDHEN and SYDVKM. Between the trimmed V and J ends, which lost 3 bases and 7 bases, there was a span of 13 bases. CDR3 size: 14 residues. CDR3 nucleotides: TGTGCCAGCAGTTTCAGGGGTCCGGGGCAGCCCCAGCATTTT. Protein product: CASSFRGPGQPQHF.

The chain combines TRBV18 with TRBJ1-1; D is perhaps TRBD1 (6 bases). The germline V gene encodes CDR1 KGHSH and CDR2 LQKENI. V was shortened by 1 base and J by 5 bases, with 17 bases between the two germline ends. This CDR3 spans 16 amino acids. As DNA, the CDR3 is TGTGCCAGCTCACCACTCGACAGGTATGGTGGGACTGAAGCTTTCTTT. It encodes CASSPLDRYGGTEAFF.

The CDR3 DNA reads as TGTGCCAGCAGCCGGACAGGGACCACTGAAGCTTTCTTT. Amino acid sequence: CASSRTGTTEAFF. The chain is built from TRBV5-4 and TRBJ1-1; 8 bases agree with TRBD1. Germline V gene sequence: CDR1 SGHNT, CDR2 YYREEE (reference sequence). CDR3 length equals 13 residues. V shed 4 bases, J shed 4 bases, and the junction held 3 bases outside the gene matches.

The V and J genes are TRBV7-6 and TRBJ1-4; maybe TRBD1 (6 bases). CDR1 is SGHVS and CDR2 is FNYEAQ in the germline V gene. This CDR3 has 14 amino acids. V lost 8 bases and J lost 4, with 14 bases in between. Written as DNA, the CDR3 is TGTGCCAGCGGATTACAGGGCCGTAATGAAAAACTGTTTTTT. This sequence encodes CASGLQGRNEKLFF.

The chain couples TRBV6-4 to TRBJ2-3; 9 positions agree with TRBD1. The germline V gene has CDR1 MRHNA and CDR2 SNTAGT. Trimming cost V 3 bases and J 8 bases; bases outside gene matches: 3. The CDR3 has 13 amino acids. CDR3 sequence: CASSEETGGTQYF. Written as DNA, the CDR3 is TGTGCCAGCAGTGAGGAGACAGGGGGTACGCAGTATTTT.

The chain joins TRBV2 to TRBJ2-2, with D tentatively TRBD1 (6 bases). The CDR3 covers 16 residues. Germline V CDR1 and CDR2: SNHLY, FYNNEI. V was trimmed by 5 bases and J by 3 bases, leaving 16 bases between them. The CDR3 nucleotides read TGTGCCAGCAGTTACAGGGTCAAGGCGGACACCGGGGAGCTGTTTTTT. Its protein product is CASSYRVKADTGELFF. Looking up the rest from reference TRBV2 and TRBJ2-2 gives the full variable domain: EPEVTQTPSHQVTQMGQEVILRCVPISNHLYFYWYRQILGQKVEFLVSFYNNEISEKSEIFDDQFSVERPDGSNFTLKIRSTKLEDSAMYFCASSYRVKADTGELFFGEGSRLTVL.

This clone was recorded only once. V is TRBV18 and J is TRBJ2-1, with TRBD2 matching 12 bases. This CDR3 is built from 16 residues. Trimming at V came to 3 bases and at J to 3 bases, leaving 3 bases not matched to a gene. Looked up from germline, CDR1 is KGHSH and CDR2 is LQKENI. The CDR3 DNA sequence: TGTGCCAGCTCACCTGGACTAGCGGGACTCTACAATGAGCAGTTCTTC. This codes for CASSPGLAGLYNEQFF. The full variable domain, in which reference TRBV18 and TRBJ2-1 provide the parts outside the CDR3, is NAGVMQNPRHLVRRRGQEARLRCSPMKGHSHVYWYRQLPEEGLKFMVYLQKENIIDESGMPKERFSAEFPKEGPSILRIQQVVRGDSAAYFCASSPGLAGLYNEQFFGPGTRLTVL.

The chain links TRBV5-5 to TRBJ2-3; D is unresolved. The CDR3 spans 16 residues. Trimming pared 1 base from V and 7 bases from J, leaving 19 bases between. The germline CDR1 and CDR2 sequences are SGHKS and YYEKEE (reference sequence). The CDR3 bases are TGTGCCAGCAGCTTGATCGCCTTTCGGCGACCACATACGCAGTATTTT. It yields the protein CASSLIAFRRPHTQYF.

This sequence joins TRBV30 and TRBJ2-7, with a weak D call TRBD2 (6 bases). Trimming stripped 3 bases from V and 7 bases from J, with 19 bases between. The CDR3 has 14 residues. Germline CDR1 is GTSNPN and CDR2 is SVGIG (reference sequence). This CDR3 reads CAWRGLQILGEQYF. DNA for the CDR3: TGTGCCTGGAGGGGACTCCAAATACTTGGGGAGCAGTACTTC.

The chain carries TRBV7-6 and TRBJ2-7; D may be TRBD2 (6 bases). The V end lost 0 bases, the J end lost 2 bases, and 8 bases lay between the germline ends. This CDR3 region has 14 residues. From germline, CDR1 is SGHVS and CDR2 FNYEAQ. The CDR3 coding sequence is TGTGCCAGCAGCTTAGCCGGGAGCACCTACGAGCAGTACTTC. Encoded protein: CASSLAGSTYEQYF. The full variable domain, its missing parts supplied by reference TRBV7-6 and TRBJ2-7, is GAGVSQSPRYKVTKRGQDVALRCDPISGHVSLYWYRQALGQGPEFLTYFNYEAQQDKSGLPNDRFSAERPEGSISTLTIQRTEQRDSAMYRCASSLAGSTYEQYFGPGTRLTVT.

The chain is built from TRBV28 and TRBJ2-7, with D unresolved. The CDR3 length is 14 residues. Germline V gene data show CDR1 as MDHEN and CDR2 as SYDVKM. Between the trimmed V and J ends, which lost 6 bases and 3 bases, there was a span of 15 bases. The CDR3 DNA reads as TGTGCCAGCAGCCCTCCGAGGACCTACTACGAGCAGTACTTC. This gives the protein CASSPPRTYYEQYF.

Note on this clone: This sample includes further DNA sequences coding for the same CDR3. The J gene is TRBJ1-1, the V gene TRBV28, with a possible D match to TRBD1 (5 bases). The CDR3 has 15 residues. Trimming pared 3 bases from V and 1 base from J, leaving 12 bases between. Germline lookup yields CDR1 MDHEN and CDR2 SYDVKM. The CDR3 protein is CASSLGGRGNTEAFF. As DNA, the CDR3 is TGTGCCAGCAGTTTGGGGGGAAGAGGGAACACTGAAGCTTTCTTT. The full variable domain, completed using reference TRBV28 and TRBJ1-1, is DVKVTQSSRYLVKRTGEKVFLECVQDMDHENMFWYRQDPGLGLRLIYFSYDVKMKEKGDIPEGYSVSREKKERFSLILESASTNQTSMYLCASSLGGRGNTEAFFGQGTRLTVV.

This clone has more than one count but fewer than ten. The genes are TRBV5-1 and TRBJ2-7, with TRBD1 matching 9 bases. Germline V gene sequence: CDR1 SGHRS, CDR2 YFSETQ. V lost 4 bases, J lost 2 bases, and 4 bases stayed unmatched. The CDR3 runs 14 residues. The CDR3 sequence: CASSRTGEPYEQYF. DNA for the CDR3: TGCGCCAGCAGCCGGACAGGGGAGCCCTACGAGCAGTACTTC.

This rearrangement joins TRBV5-6 to TRBJ2-2; D unresolved. V lost 5 bases and J 8 bases, leaving 19 bases between the germline ends. This CDR3 is 15 amino acids long. CDR1 and CDR2 from the germline V gene are SGHDT and YYEEEE. Here the CDR3 DNA reads TGTGCCAGCAGGGGCAGGACGCCGGTTGTTGGGGAGCTGTTTTTT. This codes for CASRGRTPVVGELFF.